Presented here are 7 T cell receptor beta chains from one specimen sequenced in a study of spatial heterogeneity in lung cancer. Time point specified: sample taken at primary tumor resection. These receptors' targets are unknown. TCRdb re-derived calls from the 5' RACE reads in MiXCR, one entry per CDR3 protein. The sample contains around 9,800 distinct CDR3 sequences, more than 7% of which appear only once. Study results and caveats: Counts of expanded intratumoral alpha and beta TCRs tracked tumor mutation counts.

The sample was lung tumor tissue, taken at surgery. These receptors originate from a female donor with early-stage non-small cell lung cancer.

Comments on this clonotype: With the library built for alpha chains, this beta chain is off target and its frequency is not meaningful. The rearrangement uses TRBV7-2 and TRBJ2-3, with TRBD2 identical over 14 bases. V was clipped by 6 bases and J by 5 bases; unmatched bases: 4. Germline V gene sequence: CDR1 SGHTA, CDR2 FQGNSA. CDR3 size: 15 residues. The CDR3 protein is CASRGTSGGGDTQYF. DNA of the CDR3: TGTGCCAGCAGAGGGACTAGCGGGGGAGGAGATACGCAGTATTTT. Drawing the rest from reference TRBV7-2 and TRBJ2-3, the complete variable domain is GAGVSQSPSNKVTEKGKDVELRCDPISGHTALYWYRQSLGQGLEFLIYFQGNSAPDKSGLPSDRFSAERTGGSVSTLTIQRTQQEDSAVYLCASRGTSGGGDTQYFGPGTRLTVL.

This clonotype has more than one count but fewer than ten. This beta chain lies outside the target of a library built for alpha chains; its clone size means little. The chain combines TRBV10-2 with TRBJ1-2; 9 bases are a match to TRBD1. The CDR3 contains 12 residues. CDR1 is WSHSY and CDR2 is SAAADI in the germline V gene. The junction had 1 base not matched to a gene; V was cut back by 9 bases and J by 2 bases. This CDR3 is CASGQGNYGYTF. The CDR3 region has the DNA TGCGCCAGTGGACAGGGGAACTATGGCTACACCTTC.

This clonotype was counted at least ten times. The size of this beta chain means little, since it is a stray read in a library made for alpha chains. The rearrangement joins TRBV7-2 to TRBJ1-2; 10 bases line up with TRBD1. CDR1 and CDR2 from the germline V gene are SGHTA and FQGNSA. The CDR3 length is 13 residues. Losses at the gene ends were 6 bases for V and 8 bases for J; bases not matched to a gene: 6. As DNA, the CDR3 is TGTGCCAGCAGTGAGGGACAGGGGAGAGGCTACACCTTC. Amino acid sequence: CASSEGQGRGYTF.

This clonotype was observed a few times. Because this beta chain is a stray read in a library intended to capture alpha chains, its abundance should not be given much weight. The chain has TRBV20-1 and TRBJ2-3, with D possibly TRBD2 on 7 matching bases. The CDR3 is 17 amino acids. Deletions cut 0 bases from V and 3 bases from J, with 19 bases between. The germline V gene has CDR1 DFQATT and CDR2 SNEGSKA (reference sequence). CDR3 DNA sequence: TGCAGTGCTAGAGACATGGGGAGGGGGAGGAGAACAGATACGCAGTATTTT. This gives the protein CSARDMGRGRRTDTQYF.

To note about this clonotype: Because the library targeted alpha chains, this beta chain is an off-target read whose size means little. The rearrangement links TRBV10-3 to TRBJ2-7; no clear D gene. The CDR3 covers 12 residues. Trimming took off 3 bases at V and 7 bases at J, with 10 bases between the two ends. The germline CDR1 and CDR2 sequences are ENHRY and SYGVKD. The CDR3 DNA is TGTGCCATCAGTGAAAAGGGTTTTGAGCAGTACTTC. Residues: CAISEKGFEQYF.

At least ten counts were recorded for this clonotype. This beta chain lies outside the target of a library built for alpha chains; its clone size means little. This chain links TRBV12-3 or TRBV12-4 with TRBJ1-5; D unclear. Trimming left V 5 bases short and J 7 bases short, with 12 bases between. CDR3 size: 13 residues. The CDR3 nucleotides are TGTGCCAGCAGTCCTTATTCGGCCCAGCCCCAGCATTTT. It is translated as CASSPYSAQPQHF.

This clonotype occurred many times. This beta chain appears as a stray read in a library generated for alpha chains; its size is not informative. The genes are TRBV5-4 and TRBJ2-7, with TRBD2 matching 8 bases. The CDR3 contains 19 residues. J was trimmed by 3 bases and V by 0 bases; bases with no gene match: 17. Germline loops: CDR1 SGHNT, CDR2 YYREEE (reference sequence). DNA of the CDR3: TGTGCCAGCAGCTTGGCCGGGACTAGAAGAGGCGTTAGGGACTACGAGCAGTACTTC. It is translated as CASSLAGTRRGVRDYEQYF.